Listed below are T cell receptor beta chains from one sample, sequenced in a study of shared clonotypes between healthy human individuals. Method: immunoSEQ multiplex PCR; TCRdb's copy keeps in-frame clones and lacks some. The sample holds about 470,000 clones, around 79% seen once. The sample consisted of PBMCs. These receptors were collected from a middle-aged woman in good health. Some clones in this sample may be carry-over from other donors' samples. Each CDR3 is given with its conserved first and last residue. The order of the fields is V gene, D gene, clone size, J gene, CDR3 DNA, CDR3 protein. A D gene is named only where the DNA matches it firmly. Expanded clones get a size class; other rows say once, few or many, or leave the size out.

v_call: TRBV9; d_call: .; clone_size: .; j_call: TRBJ2-7; cdr3_nt: TGTGCCAGCAGCGTAGCTGACAGGAGATACGAGCAGTACTTC; cdr3_aa: CASSVADRRYEQYF
v_call: TRBV11-1; d_call: TRBD2; clone_size: .; j_call: TRBJ2-1; cdr3_nt: TGTGCCAGCAGGCGACTAGCGGGAGGCCCCAATGAGCAGTTCTTC; cdr3_aa: CASRRLAGGPNEQFF
v_call: TRBV28; d_call: .; clone_size: .; j_call: TRBJ2-2; cdr3_nt: TGTGCCAGCAGTTTACGTACCGGGGAGCTGTTTTTT; cdr3_aa: CASSLRTGELFF
v_call: TRBV5-1; d_call: TRBD1; clone_size: many; j_call: TRBJ1-1; cdr3_nt: TGCGCCAGCAGCCTGGGCCTGGGACAGTTGAACACTGAAGCTTTCTTT; cdr3_aa: CASSLGLGQLNTEAFF
v_call: TRBV29-1; d_call: TRBD2; clone_size: .; j_call: TRBJ2-5; cdr3_nt: TGCAGCGTTTCGACTAGCGGGAGTCGAGAGACCCAGTACTTC; cdr3_aa: CSVSTSGSRETQYF
v_call: TRBV15; d_call: .; clone_size: .; j_call: TRBJ2-2; cdr3_nt: TGTGCCACCAGCATCATTACTGGGGGGGCCAGGGAGCTGTTTTTT; cdr3_aa: CATSIITGGARELFF
v_call: TRBV7-2; d_call: TRBD2; clone_size: .; j_call: TRBJ2-1; cdr3_nt: TGTGCCAGCAGCTTTCGCGGGAGGGCCGCCTACAATGAGCAGTTCTTC; cdr3_aa: CASSFRGRAAYNEQFF
v_call: TRBV7-2; d_call: TRBD1; clone_size: .; j_call: TRBJ2-7; cdr3_nt: TGTGCCAGCAGCTTAGTTGGCACAGGGGGTCGGTACGAGCAGTACTTC; cdr3_aa: CASSLVGTGGRYEQYF
v_call: TRBV19; d_call: .; clone_size: .; j_call: TRBJ2-1; cdr3_nt: TGTGCCAGTAGTATCCGACAGGTTCCTGGGAATGAGCAGTTCTTC; cdr3_aa: CASSIRQVPGNEQFF
v_call: TRBV4-2; d_call: TRBD2; clone_size: .; j_call: TRBJ2-6; cdr3_nt: TGTGCCAGCAGCCAAGAGGCGGGAGCCCCCTCTGGGGCCAACGTCCTGACTTTC; cdr3_aa: CASSQEAGAPSGANVLTF
v_call: TRBV6-5; d_call: .; clone_size: .; j_call: TRBJ2-7; cdr3_nt: TGTGCCAGCAGTTACTCGCGCCTAGCTGGTGCCTACGAGCAGTACTTC; cdr3_aa: CASSYSRLAGAYEQYF
v_call: TRBV25-1; d_call: .; clone_size: .; j_call: TRBJ2-3; cdr3_nt: TGTGCCAGCAGTGAATATCCGTCGGGGAGCACAGATACGCAGTATTTT; cdr3_aa: CASSEYPSGSTDTQYF
v_call: TRBV5-6; d_call: .; clone_size: .; j_call: TRBJ2-1; cdr3_nt: TGTGCCAGCAGCTTGTTAGGGACTGATGAGCAGTTCTTC; cdr3_aa: CASSLLGTDEQFF
v_call: TRBV4-1; d_call: TRBD2; clone_size: .; j_call: TRBJ2-1; cdr3_nt: TGCGCCAGCAGCCCCTTAGCGGGAGTCCACAATGAGCAGTTCTTC; cdr3_aa: CASSPLAGVHNEQFF
v_call: TRBV2; d_call: TRBD2; clone_size: once; j_call: TRBJ2-5; cdr3_nt: TGTGCCAGCAGTGTCGGACTAGCGGGAGGGGAGGAGACCCAGTACTTC; cdr3_aa: CASSVGLAGGEETQYF
v_call: TRBV18; d_call: .; clone_size: .; j_call: TRBJ1-1; cdr3_nt: TGTGCCAGCTCAAGAGCCTTGGGGAGGAACACTGAAGCTTTCTTT; cdr3_aa: CASSRALGRNTEAFF
v_call: TRBV30; d_call: .; clone_size: few; j_call: TRBJ2-4; cdr3_nt: TGTGCCTGGAGTGCCTGGTTGGGACCAAACATTCAGTACTTC; cdr3_aa: CAWSAWLGPNIQYF
v_call: TRBV27; d_call: .; clone_size: .; j_call: TRBJ2-7; cdr3_nt: TGTGCCAGCAGTTTAGGGGGAGACGTCGAGCAGTACTTC; cdr3_aa: CASSLGGDVEQYF
v_call: TRBV2; d_call: TRBD2; clone_size: .; j_call: TRBJ2-3; cdr3_nt: TGTGCCAGCAGTGAAGCGATGGCGGGAGGCCCAGCAGCAGATACGCAGTATTTT; cdr3_aa: CASSEAMAGGPAADTQYF
v_call: TRBV11-2; d_call: .; clone_size: .; j_call: TRBJ2-6; cdr3_nt: TGTGCCAGCTTTCGGACCGGTGCGTGGGGGGCCAACGTCCTGACTTTC; cdr3_aa: CASFRTGAWGANVLTF
v_call: TRBV18; d_call: TRBD2; clone_size: .; j_call: TRBJ2-1; cdr3_nt: TGTGCCAGCTCACCAGAGCGGGAGCCCGACGGTAATGAGCAGTTCTTC; cdr3_aa: CASSPEREPDGNEQFF
v_call: TRBV5-6; d_call: TRBD1; clone_size: .; j_call: TRBJ1-2; cdr3_nt: TGTGCCAGCAGCAACAGGGGCCTTAACTATGGCTACACCTTC; cdr3_aa: CASSNRGLNYGYTF
v_call: TRBV4-1; d_call: TRBD2; clone_size: .; j_call: TRBJ2-7; cdr3_nt: TGCGCCAGCAGCCAAGATCCAGCGGGGAGCTCCTACGAGCAGTACTTC; cdr3_aa: CASSQDPAGSSYEQYF
v_call: TRBV28; d_call: .; clone_size: .; j_call: TRBJ1-3; cdr3_nt: TGTGCCAGCATAGGGTACGGAAACACCATATATTTT; cdr3_aa: CASIGYGNTIYF
v_call: TRBV11-1; d_call: .; clone_size: .; j_call: TRBJ2-7; cdr3_nt: TGTGCCAGCAGCCCCCGGGGCTGGGGCGGGTACGAGCAGTACTTC; cdr3_aa: CASSPRGWGGYEQYF
v_call: TRBV4-1; d_call: TRBD1; clone_size: .; j_call: TRBJ1-1; cdr3_nt: TGCGCCAGCAGCCAAGGACAGGGGGCCATGAACACTGAAGCTTTCTTT; cdr3_aa: CASSQGQGAMNTEAFF
v_call: TRBV7-9; d_call: .; clone_size: once; j_call: TRBJ2-7; cdr3_nt: TGTGCCAGCAGCCCATCCGGGAGCTACGAGCAGTACTTC; cdr3_aa: CASSPSGSYEQYF
v_call: TRBV5-1; d_call: TRBD1; clone_size: .; j_call: TRBJ2-7; cdr3_nt: TGCGCCAGCAGCTTAGACAGGGGTCACGAGCAGTACTTC; cdr3_aa: CASSLDRGHEQYF
v_call: TRBV4-2; d_call: TRBD2; clone_size: .; j_call: TRBJ2-1; cdr3_nt: TGTGCCAGCAGCTCTCTAGCGGGAGGCCTCAATGAGCAGTTCTTC; cdr3_aa: CASSSLAGGLNEQFF
v_call: TRBV28; d_call: TRBD2; clone_size: .; j_call: TRBJ2-7; cdr3_nt: TGTGCCAGCAGTACCCCACCCCCGGGACTAGACTACGAGCAGTACTTC; cdr3_aa: CASSTPPPGLDYEQYF
v_call: TRBV7-9; d_call: .; clone_size: .; j_call: TRBJ2-1; cdr3_nt: TGTGCCAGCAGCAAGGGGGACTGGAACAATGAGCAGTTCTTC; cdr3_aa: CASSKGDWNNEQFF
v_call: TRBV12-2; d_call: .; clone_size: once; j_call: TRBJ1-4; cdr3_nt: TGTGCAAGTCGCGCGTGGGGGAAAGGCGAAAAACTGTTTTTT; cdr3_aa: CASRAWGKGEKLFF
v_call: TRBV11-2; d_call: TRBD2; clone_size: .; j_call: TRBJ2-7; cdr3_nt: TGTGCCAGCAGCCGATCCGGGACTAGCGGGAGGGCGGGCGAGCAGTACTTC; cdr3_aa: CASSRSGTSGRAGEQYF
v_call: TRBV4-3; d_call: TRBD2; clone_size: .; j_call: TRBJ2-2; cdr3_nt: TGCGCCAGCAGCCAAGTCGCCGGGAGGGGTCACGGGGAGCTGTTTTTT; cdr3_aa: CASSQVAGRGHGELFF
v_call: TRBV20-1; d_call: .; clone_size: .; j_call: TRBJ1-1; cdr3_nt: TGCAGTGCCTATGGACAGCTTCAAGCTTTCTTT; cdr3_aa: CSAYGQLQAFF
v_call: TRBV7-8; d_call: TRBD2; clone_size: .; j_call: TRBJ2-3; cdr3_nt: TGTGCCAGCAGCTTATTTGCCCGACTAGCGGGGCTCACAGATACGCAGTATTTT; cdr3_aa: CASSLFARLAGLTDTQYF
v_call: TRBV7-3; d_call: TRBD2; clone_size: few; j_call: TRBJ2-5; cdr3_nt: TGTGCCAGCAGCTTTAGAGCGGGAGGGCAAGAGACCCAGTACTTC; cdr3_aa: CASSFRAGGQETQYF
v_call: TRBV5-6; d_call: .; clone_size: .; j_call: TRBJ1-1; cdr3_nt: TGTGCCAGCAGCTTGTGGTCCGGGAGCACTGAAGCTTTCTTT; cdr3_aa: CASSLWSGSTEAFF
v_call: TRBV2; d_call: .; clone_size: .; j_call: TRBJ1-2; cdr3_nt: TGTGCCAGCAGAGGAGCGTCCTTTGGCTACACCTTC; cdr3_aa: CASRGASFGYTF
v_call: TRBV6-6; d_call: TRBD1; clone_size: .; j_call: TRBJ1-2; cdr3_nt: TGTGCCAGCGCCTCCTCGGGACAGGGGGCGTCTGGCTACACCTTC; cdr3_aa: CASASSGQGASGYTF
v_call: TRBV13; d_call: .; clone_size: once; j_call: TRBJ2-5; cdr3_nt: TGTGCCAGCAGCTTAGGGGTACAAGAGACCCAGTACTTC; cdr3_aa: CASSLGVQETQYF
v_call: TRBV4-2; d_call: .; clone_size: .; j_call: TRBJ2-1; cdr3_nt: TGTGCCAGCAGCCAAGCCCTACTAAGCTCCTACAATGAGCAGTTCTTC; cdr3_aa: CASSQALLSSYNEQFF
v_call: TRBV27; d_call: .; clone_size: .; j_call: TRBJ2-4; cdr3_nt: TGTGCCAGCAGTCCCGGACAGAAGCGAACAATTTTATCCAAAAACATTCAGTACTTC; cdr3_aa: CASSPGQKRTILSKNIQYF
v_call: TRBV19; d_call: TRBD1; clone_size: .; j_call: TRBJ2-1; cdr3_nt: TGTGCCAGTAGTCCTAGAGGGGACAGGGGCTACAATGAGCAGTTCTTC; cdr3_aa: CASSPRGDRGYNEQFF
v_call: TRBV5-1; d_call: .; clone_size: .; j_call: TRBJ2-3; cdr3_nt: TGCGCCAGCAGCTTGATTCCGGGAGATGATACGCAATATTTT; cdr3_aa: CASSLIPGDDTQYF
v_call: TRBV2; d_call: TRBD2; clone_size: .; j_call: TRBJ2-1; cdr3_nt: TGTGCCAGCAGTGAAGCAGAAGGGACTAGCGGTAACAATGAGCAGTTCTTC; cdr3_aa: CASSEAEGTSGNNEQFF
v_call: TRBV25-1; d_call: .; clone_size: once; j_call: TRBJ1-2; cdr3_nt: TGTGCCAGCACCTTAGACAGAAGAAGTGGCTACACCTTC; cdr3_aa: CASTLDRRSGYTF
v_call: TRBV18; d_call: .; clone_size: once; j_call: TRBJ2-7; cdr3_nt: TGTGCCAGCTCACCCTCGGGGACCCTCTACGAGCAGTACTTC; cdr3_aa: CASSPSGTLYEQYF
v_call: TRBV28; d_call: TRBD2; clone_size: once; j_call: TRBJ2-7; cdr3_nt: TGTGCCAGCAGAGATAGCGGGACCTACGAGCAGTACTTC; cdr3_aa: CASRDSGTYEQYF
v_call: TRBV28; d_call: .; clone_size: .; j_call: TRBJ2-5; cdr3_nt: TGTGCCAGCTCCGGGGCCCCTCGGGCGACCCAGTACTTC; cdr3_aa: CASSGAPRATQYF
v_call: TRBV5-1; d_call: TRBD1; clone_size: .; j_call: TRBJ1-1; cdr3_nt: TGCGCCAGCAGCTCAGGGGGGAGTGAAGCTTTCTTT; cdr3_aa: CASSSGGSEAFF
v_call: TRBV5-1; d_call: TRBD2; clone_size: .; j_call: TRBJ2-7; cdr3_nt: TGCGCCAGCAGCTTGAAGCGGGGGTCCTACGAGCAGTACTTC; cdr3_aa: CASSLKRGSYEQYF
v_call: TRBV18; d_call: .; clone_size: .; j_call: TRBJ2-3; cdr3_nt: TGTGCCAGCTCACTCTGGCAGGGGCGGACAGATACGCAGTATTTT; cdr3_aa: CASSLWQGRTDTQYF
v_call: TRBV28; d_call: .; clone_size: .; j_call: TRBJ1-2; cdr3_nt: TGTGCCAGCAGTCCTCCGAACTATGGCTACACCTTC; cdr3_aa: CASSPPNYGYTF
v_call: TRBV7-9; d_call: TRBD1; clone_size: .; j_call: TRBJ1-1; cdr3_nt: TGTGCCAGCAGCTTAGATGGGCGGCAGGGGGCCACTGAAGCTTTCTTT; cdr3_aa: CASSLDGRQGATEAFF
v_call: TRBV13; d_call: TRBD2; clone_size: .; j_call: TRBJ2-7; cdr3_nt: TGTGCCAGCAGCTCGGGATCTAGCGGGAGGTTCGAGCAGTACTTC; cdr3_aa: CASSSGSSGRFEQYF
v_call: TRBV19; d_call: TRBD1; clone_size: .; j_call: TRBJ2-7; cdr3_nt: TGTGCCAGTAGTAGACAGGGATCTTACGAGCAGTACTTC; cdr3_aa: CASSRQGSYEQYF